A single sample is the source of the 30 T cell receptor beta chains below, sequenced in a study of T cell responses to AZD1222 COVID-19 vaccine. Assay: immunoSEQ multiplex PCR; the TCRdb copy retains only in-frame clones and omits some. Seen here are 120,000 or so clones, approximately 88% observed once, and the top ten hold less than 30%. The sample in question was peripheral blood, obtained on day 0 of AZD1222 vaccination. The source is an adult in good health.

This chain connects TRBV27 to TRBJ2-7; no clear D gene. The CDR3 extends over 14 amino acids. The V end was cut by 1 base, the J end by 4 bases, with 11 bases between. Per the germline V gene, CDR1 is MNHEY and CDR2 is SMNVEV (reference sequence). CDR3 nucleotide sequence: TGTGCCAGCAGTTTATACAAGGGTAGATACGAGCAGTACTTC. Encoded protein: CASSLYKGRYEQYF.

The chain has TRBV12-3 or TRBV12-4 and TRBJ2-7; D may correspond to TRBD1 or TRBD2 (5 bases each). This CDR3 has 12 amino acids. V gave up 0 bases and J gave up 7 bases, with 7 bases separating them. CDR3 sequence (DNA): TGTGCCAGCAGTTTAGCCTGGGGGGAGCAGTACTTC. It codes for CASSLAWGEQYF.

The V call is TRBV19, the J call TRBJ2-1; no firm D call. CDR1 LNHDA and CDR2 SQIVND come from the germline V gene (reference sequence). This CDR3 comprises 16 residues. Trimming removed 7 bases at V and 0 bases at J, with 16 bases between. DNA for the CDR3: TGTGCCAGTAAAAGTGGTCCCCAGACCTCCTACAATGAGCAGTTCTTC. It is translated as CASKSGPQTSYNEQFF.

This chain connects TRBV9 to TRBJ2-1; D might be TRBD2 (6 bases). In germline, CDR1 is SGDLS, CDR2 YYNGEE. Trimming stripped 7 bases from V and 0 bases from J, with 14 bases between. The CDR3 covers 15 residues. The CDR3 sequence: CASGGAISSYNEQFF. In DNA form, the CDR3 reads TGTGCCAGCGGCGGGGCAATAAGCTCCTACAATGAGCAGTTCTTC.

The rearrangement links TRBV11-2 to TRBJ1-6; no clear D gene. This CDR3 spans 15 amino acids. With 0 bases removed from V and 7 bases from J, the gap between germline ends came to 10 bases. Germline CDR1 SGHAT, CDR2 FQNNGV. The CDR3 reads CASSLDPGPNSPLHF. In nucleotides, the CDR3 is TGTGCCAGCAGCTTAGACCCAGGACCCAATTCACCCCTCCACTTT.

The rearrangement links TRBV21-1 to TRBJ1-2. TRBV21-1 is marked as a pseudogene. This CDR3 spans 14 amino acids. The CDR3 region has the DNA TGTGCCAGCAGCAAAGCGCAGCGAAGGCATGGCTACACCTTC. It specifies CASSKAQRRHGYTF.

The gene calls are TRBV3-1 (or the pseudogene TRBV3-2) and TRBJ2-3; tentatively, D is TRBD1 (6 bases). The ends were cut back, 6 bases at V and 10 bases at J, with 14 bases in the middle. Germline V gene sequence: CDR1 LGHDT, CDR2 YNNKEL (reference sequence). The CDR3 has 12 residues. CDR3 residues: CASRLGGQAQYF. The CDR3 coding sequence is TGTGCCAGCAGACTTGGGGGCCAAGCGCAGTATTTT.

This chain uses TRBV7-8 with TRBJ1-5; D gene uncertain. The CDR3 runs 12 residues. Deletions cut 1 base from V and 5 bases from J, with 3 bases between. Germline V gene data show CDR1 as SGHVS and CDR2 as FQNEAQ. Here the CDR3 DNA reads TGTGCCAGCAGCTTAGTTGATCAGCCCCAGCATTTT. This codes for CASSLVDQPQHF. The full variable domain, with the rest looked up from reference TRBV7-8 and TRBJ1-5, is GAGVSQSPRYKVAKRGQDVALRCDPISGHVSLFWYQQALGQGPEFLTYFQNEAQLDKSGLPSDRFFAERPEGSVSTLKIQRTQQEDSAVYLCASSLVDQPQHFGDGTRLSIL.

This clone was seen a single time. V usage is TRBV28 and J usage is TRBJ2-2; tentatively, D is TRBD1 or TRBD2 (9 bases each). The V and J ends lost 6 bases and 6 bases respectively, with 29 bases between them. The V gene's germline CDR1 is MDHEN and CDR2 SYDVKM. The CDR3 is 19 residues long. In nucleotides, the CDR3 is TGTGCCAGCAGAAAGGACAGGGGCAGCGGGAGGTCCCCCCCCGGGGAGCTGTTTTTT. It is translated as CASRKDRGSGRSPPGELFF. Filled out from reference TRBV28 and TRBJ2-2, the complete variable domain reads DVKVTQSSRYLVKRTGEKVFLECVQDMDHENMFWYRQDPGLGLRLIYFSYDVKMKEKGDIPEGYSVSREKKERFSLILESASTNQTSMYLCASRKDRGSGRSPPGELFFGEGSRLTVL.

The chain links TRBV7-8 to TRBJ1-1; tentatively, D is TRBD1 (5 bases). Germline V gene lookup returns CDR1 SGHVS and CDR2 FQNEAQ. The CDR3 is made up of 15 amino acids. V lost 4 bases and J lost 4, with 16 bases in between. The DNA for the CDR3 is TGTGCCAGCAGCTCTCAGGGTTCCATGGGCACTGAAGCTTTCTTT. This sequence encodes CASSSQGSMGTEAFF.

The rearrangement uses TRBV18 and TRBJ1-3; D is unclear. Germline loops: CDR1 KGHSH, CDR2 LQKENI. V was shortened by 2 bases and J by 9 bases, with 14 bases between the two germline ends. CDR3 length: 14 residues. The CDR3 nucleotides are TGTGCCAGCTCACCAGAAAGCCCTGGACGCACCATATATTTT. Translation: CASSPESPGRTIYF.

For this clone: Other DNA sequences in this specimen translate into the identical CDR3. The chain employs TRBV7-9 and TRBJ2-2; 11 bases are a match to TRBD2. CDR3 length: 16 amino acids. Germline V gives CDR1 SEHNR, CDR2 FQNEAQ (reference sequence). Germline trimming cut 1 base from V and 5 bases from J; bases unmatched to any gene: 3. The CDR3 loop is CASSLVSSGGTGELFF. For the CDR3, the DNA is TGTGCCAGCAGCTTAGTGTCTAGCGGGGGGACCGGGGAGCTGTTTTTT.

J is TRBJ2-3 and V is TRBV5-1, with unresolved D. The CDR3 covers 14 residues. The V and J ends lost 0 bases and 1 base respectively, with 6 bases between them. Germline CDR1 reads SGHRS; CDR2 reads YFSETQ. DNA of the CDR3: TGCGCCAGCAGCTTGGTGTTGGGCACAGATACGCAGTATTTT. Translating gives CASSLVLGTDTQYF. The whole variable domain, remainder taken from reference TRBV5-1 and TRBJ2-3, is KAGVTQTPRYLIKTRGQQVTLSCSPISGHRSVSWYQQTPGQGLQFLFEYFSETQRNKGNFPGRFSGRQFSNSRSEMNVSTLELGDSALYLCASSLVLGTDTQYFGPGTRLTVL.

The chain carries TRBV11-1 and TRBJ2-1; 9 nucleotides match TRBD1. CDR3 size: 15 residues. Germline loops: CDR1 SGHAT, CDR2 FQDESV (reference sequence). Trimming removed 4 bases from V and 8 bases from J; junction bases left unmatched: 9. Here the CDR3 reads CASSYTGTGFDEQFF. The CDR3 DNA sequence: TGTGCCAGCAGCTATACCGGGACAGGGTTCGATGAGCAGTTCTTC.

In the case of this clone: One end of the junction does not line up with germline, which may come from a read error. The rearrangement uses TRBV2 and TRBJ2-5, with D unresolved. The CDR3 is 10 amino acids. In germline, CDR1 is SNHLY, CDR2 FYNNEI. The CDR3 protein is CASGEETQYF. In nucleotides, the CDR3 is TGTGCCAGCGGTGAAGAGACCCAGTACTTC.

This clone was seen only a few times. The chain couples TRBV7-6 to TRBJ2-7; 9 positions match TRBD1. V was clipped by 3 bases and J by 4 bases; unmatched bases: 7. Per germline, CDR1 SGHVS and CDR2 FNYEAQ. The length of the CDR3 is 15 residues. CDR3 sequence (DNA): TGTGCCAGCAGCTTGGCCCAGACAGGGGGTTACGAGCAGTACTTC. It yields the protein CASSLAQTGGYEQYF.

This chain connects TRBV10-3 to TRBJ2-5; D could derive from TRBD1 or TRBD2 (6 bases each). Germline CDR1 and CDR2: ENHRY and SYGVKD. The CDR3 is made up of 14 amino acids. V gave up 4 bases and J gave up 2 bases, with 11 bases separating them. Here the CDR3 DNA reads TGTGCCATCAGTGTGGGGGGCACGCAAGAGACCCAGTACTTC. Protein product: CAISVGGTQETQYF.

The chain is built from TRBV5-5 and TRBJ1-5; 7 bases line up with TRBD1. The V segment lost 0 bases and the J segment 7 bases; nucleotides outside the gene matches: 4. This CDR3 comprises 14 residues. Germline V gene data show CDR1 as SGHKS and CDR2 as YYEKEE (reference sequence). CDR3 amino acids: CASSLEGGGQPQHF. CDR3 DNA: TGTGCCAGCAGCTTGGAAGGGGGCGGGCAGCCCCAGCATTTT.

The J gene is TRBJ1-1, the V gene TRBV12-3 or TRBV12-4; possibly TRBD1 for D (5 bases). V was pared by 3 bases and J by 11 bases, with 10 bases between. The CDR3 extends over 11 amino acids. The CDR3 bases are TGTGCCAGCAGTTTTGCGGGGGTGGCTTTCTTT. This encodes CASSFAGVAFF.

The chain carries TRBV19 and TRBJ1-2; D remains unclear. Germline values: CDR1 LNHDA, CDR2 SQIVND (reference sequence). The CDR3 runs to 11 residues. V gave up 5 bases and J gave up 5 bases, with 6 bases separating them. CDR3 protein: CASSQTYGYTF. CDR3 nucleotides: TGTGCCAGTAGTCAGACTTATGGCTACACCTTC. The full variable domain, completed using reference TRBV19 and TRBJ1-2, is DGGITQSPKYLFRKEGQNVTLSCEQNLNHDAMYWYRQDPGQGLRLIYYSQIVNDFQKGDIAEGYSVSREKKESFPLTVTSAQKNPTAFYLCASSQTYGYTFGSGTRLTVV.

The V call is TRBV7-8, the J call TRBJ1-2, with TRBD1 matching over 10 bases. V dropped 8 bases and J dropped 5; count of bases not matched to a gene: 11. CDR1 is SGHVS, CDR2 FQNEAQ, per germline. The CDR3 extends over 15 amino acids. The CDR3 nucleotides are TGTGCCAGCGGCCCTCCGGGACAGGGGCGTTATGGCTACACCTTC. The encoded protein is CASGPPGQGRYGYTF.

CDR3 amino acids: CATLWNRAGGYTF. CDR3 nucleotides: TGTGCCACCTTATGGAACAGGGCAGGCGGCTACACCTTC. The rearrangement joins TRBV24-1 to TRBJ1-2, with D perhaps matching TRBD1 (6 bases). The CDR3 runs 13 residues. The V end was cut by 9 bases, the J end by 8 bases, with 18 bases between. CDR1 and CDR2 (germline): KGHDR, SFDVKD.

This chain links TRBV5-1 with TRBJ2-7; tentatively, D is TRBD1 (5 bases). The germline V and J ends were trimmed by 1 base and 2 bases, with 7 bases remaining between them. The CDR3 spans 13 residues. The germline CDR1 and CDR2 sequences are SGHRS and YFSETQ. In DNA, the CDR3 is TGCGCCAGCAGCTTGCAGGGTACCTACGAGCAGTACTTC. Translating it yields CASSLQGTYEQYF.

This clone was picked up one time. The CDR3, as DNA: TGTGCCAGTAGGACATTAGACAGGGCCGCGAACACCGGGGAGCTGTTTTTT. Protein: CASRTLDRAANTGELFF. This chain links TRBV19 with TRBJ2-2, with TRBD1 matching 7 bases. CDR3 length: 17 residues. The V and J ends lost 6 bases and 0 bases, in that order; junction bases with no gene match: 10. Looked up from germline, CDR1 is LNHDA and CDR2 is SQIVND (reference sequence).

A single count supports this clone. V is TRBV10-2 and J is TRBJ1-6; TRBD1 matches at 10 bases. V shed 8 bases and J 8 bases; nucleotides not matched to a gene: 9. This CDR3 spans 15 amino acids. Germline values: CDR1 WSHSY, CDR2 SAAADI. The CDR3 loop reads CASGHSGTGDSPLHF. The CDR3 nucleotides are TGCGCCAGCGGCCATTCCGGGACAGGGGATTCACCCCTCCACTTT.

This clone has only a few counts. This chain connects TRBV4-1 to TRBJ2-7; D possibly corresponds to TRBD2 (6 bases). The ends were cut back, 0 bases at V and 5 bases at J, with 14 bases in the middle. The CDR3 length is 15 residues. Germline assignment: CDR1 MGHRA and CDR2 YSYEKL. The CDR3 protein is CASSQEGRPFDEQYF. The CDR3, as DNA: TGCGCCAGCAGCCAAGAGGGGAGGCCTTTTGACGAGCAGTACTTC.

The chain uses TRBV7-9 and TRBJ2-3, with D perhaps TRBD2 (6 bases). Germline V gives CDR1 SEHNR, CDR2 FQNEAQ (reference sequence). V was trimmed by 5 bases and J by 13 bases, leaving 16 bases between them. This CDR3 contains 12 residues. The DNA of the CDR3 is TGTGCCAGCAGCCTAAGGACGGGAGAGAAGTATTTT. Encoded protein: CASSLRTGEKYF.

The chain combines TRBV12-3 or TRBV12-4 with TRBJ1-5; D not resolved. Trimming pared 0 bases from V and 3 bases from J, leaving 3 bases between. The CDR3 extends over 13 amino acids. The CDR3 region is CASSLATNQPQHF. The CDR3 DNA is TGTGCCAGCAGTTTAGCCACCAATCAGCCCCAGCATTTT.

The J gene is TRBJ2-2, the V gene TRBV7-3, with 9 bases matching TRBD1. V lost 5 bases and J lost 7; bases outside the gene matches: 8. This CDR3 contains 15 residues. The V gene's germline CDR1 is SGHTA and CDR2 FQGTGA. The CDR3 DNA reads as TGTGCCAGCAGCCCGCAACAGGGGGCGGGCGGGGAGCTGTTTTTT. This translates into CASSPQQGAGGELFF.

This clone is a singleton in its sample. The DNA for the CDR3 is TGCAGTGCTAGTTCTTTGACTAGCGGGGGGTCATACGAGCAGTACTTC. Amino acid sequence: CSASSLTSGGSYEQYF. The rearrangement joins TRBV20-1 to TRBJ2-7; the match to TRBD2 covers 13 bases. The V gene end was trimmed by 3 bases and the J gene end by 4 bases; junction bases not matched to a gene: 9. The CDR3 spans 16 residues. Germline CDR1 reads DFQATT; CDR2 reads SNEGSKA (reference sequence).